This is a list of T cell receptor beta chains from one sample in a study of CD8 T cell repertoires and HIV-1 epitope variants. These receptors lack a known antigen. Using immunoSEQ multiplex PCR, the repertoire was profiled, and TCRdb retains in-frame clones only, with some absent. This sample has 4,500 to 6,500 clones, with roughly 68% found just once. The sequencing sample was made of cultured CD8+ T cells derived from PBMCs. These receptor sequences come from a male donor with HIV. Each CDR3 is given with its conserved first and last residue. D genes are given only for firm matches. Size values are once, few and many counts, or a class for expanded clones, and some rows have none.

v_call	d_call	j_call	clone_size	cdr3_aa	cdr3_nt
TRBV28	.	TRBJ2-7	few	CASSPLANYEQYF	TGTGCCAGCAGTCCCCTAGCTAACTACGAGCAGTACTTC
TRBV6-5	.	TRBJ2-7	.	CASSRGISGEQYF	TGTGCCAGCAGCCGCGGGATCTCGGGCGAGCAGTACTTC
TRBV7-9	.	TRBJ2-5	once	CASSPRQPQETQYF	TGTGCCAGCAGCCCCCGACAGCCCCAAGAGACCCAGTACTTC
TRBV6-5	TRBD2	TRBJ2-7	once	CASSVTSGGSYEQYF	TGTGCCAGCAGTGTGACTAGCGGGGGGTCCTACGAGCAGTACTTC
TRBV27	TRBD1	TRBJ1-5	.	CASSEQGSYRPQHF	TGTGCCAGCAGTGAACAGGGGTCATATCGGCCCCAGCATTTT
TRBV5-8	.	TRBJ2-7	.	CASSSGQEYF	TGTGCCAGCAGCTCGGGGCAGGAGTACTTC
TRBV27	TRBD2	TRBJ2-1	.	CASMSVAGVGEQFF	TGTGCCAGCATGTCGGTAGCGGGGGTGGGGGAGCAGTTCTTC
TRBV9	TRBD1	TRBJ2-7	once	CASSYGQGNSEQYF	TGTGCCAGCAGCTACGGACAGGGAAATTCCGAGCAGTACTTC
TRBV7-9	.	TRBJ2-7	.	CASSPVQGSYEQYF	TGTGCCAGCAGCCCCGTGCAGGGTTCCTACGAGCAGTACTTC
TRBV13	.	TRBJ1-4	few	CASSDKGEKLFF	TGTGCCAGCAGCGATAAAGGAGAAAAACTGTTTTTT
TRBV4-1	.	TRBJ2-7	few	CASSQDLGLGEQYF	TGCGCCAGCAGCCAAGATTTAGGCCTGGGAGAGCAGTACTTC
TRBV13	TRBD1	TRBJ2-7	.	CASSAGQGAFYEQYF	TGTGCCAGCAGCGCCGGACAGGGCGCCTTCTACGAGCAGTACTTC
TRBV28	.	TRBJ1-4	few	CASTPPRGKLFF	TGTGCCAGCACCCCACCACGTGGAAAACTGTTTTTT
TRBV5-1	.	TRBJ2-2	.	CASSLSPGELFF	TGCGCCAGCAGCTTGTCCCCCGGGGAGCTGTTTTTT
TRBV9	.	TRBJ2-3	.	CASSVDSGTSTDTQYF	TGTGCCAGCAGCGTAGATAGCGGAACTAGCACAGATACGCAGTATTTT
TRBV7-9	TRBD2	TRBJ2-1	.	CASSSTTSGGKDEQFF	TGTGCCAGCAGCTCGACGACTAGCGGGGGAAAGGATGAGCAGTTCTTC
TRBV19	.	TRBJ1-1	.	CASSRDRGGNTEAFF	TGTGCCAGTAGTAGGGATCGGGGGGGGAACACTGAAGCTTTCTTT
TRBV7-2	.	TRBJ2-7	.	CASSLGTLSSYEQYF	TGTGCCAGCAGCTTAGGGACATTGAGCTCCTACGAGCAGTACTTC
TRBV27	TRBD1	TRBJ1-4	.	CASSLGTGGYAEKLFF	TGTGCCAGCAGTCTCGGGACAGGGGGCTACGCGGAAAAACTGTTTTTT
TRBV7-2	.	TRBJ2-7	once	CASSGWSNPYEQYF	TGTGCCAGCAGCGGTTGGAGTAATCCCTACGAGCAGTACTTC
TRBV27	.	TRBJ1-2	.	CASSLRGANYGYTF	TGTGCCAGCAGTTTACGGGGAGCTAACTATGGCTACACCTTC
TRBV7-7	.	TRBJ2-2	.	CASSLENGAGELFF	TGTGCCAGCAGCTTAGAAAACGGAGCCGGGGAGCTGTTTTTT
TRBV10-3	TRBD2	TRBJ2-5	.	CAIRPGLEETQYF	TGTGCCATCAGGCCGGGACTAGAAGAGACCCAGTACTTC
TRBV7-3	.	TRBJ2-3	once	CASSSSPTDTQYF	TGTGCCAGCAGCTCCTCCCCCACAGATACGCAGTATTTT
TRBV28	.	TRBJ2-1	.	CASSLEYNEQFF	TGTGCCAGCAGTCTCGAGTACAATGAGCAGTTCTTC
TRBV27	.	TRBJ1-6	.	CASRLTGGNSPLHF	TGTGCCAGCAGACTTACAGGAGGTAATTCACCCCTCCACTTT
TRBV7-3	.	TRBJ2-7	.	CASSQAPNYEQYF	TGTGCCAGCAGCCAAGCCCCTAATTACGAGCAGTACTTC
TRBV7-9	.	TRBJ1-2	.	CASSPPVRLGANYGYTF	TGTGCCAGCAGCCCCCCCGTAAGGCTGGGAGCTAACTATGGCTACACCTTC